The 8 T cell receptor beta chains below were found in one sample sequenced in a study of OX40 agonist ivuxolimab in advanced cancers. Some clones are missing from TCRdb's copy, which holds only in-frame ones; the method was immunoSEQ multiplex PCR. Among some 100,000 clones listed, approximately 84% were seen once. Sequenced here: CD4+ or CD8+ T cells sorted from blood, sampled in a trial of the OX40 agonist ivuxolimab. These receptor sequences come from an adult with an advanced solid tumor such as melanoma, head and neck, liver or kidney cancer.

The J gene is TRBJ1-2, the V gene TRBV28; a weak D match, TRBD1 (5 bases). This CDR3 is 14 amino acids long. Between the trimmed V and J ends, which lost 2 bases and 4 bases, there was a span of 11 bases. CDR1 and CDR2 from the germline V gene are MDHEN and SYDVKM. CDR3 residues: CASSLHQGSYGYTF. The DNA for the CDR3 is TGTGCCAGCAGTTTACATCAGGGAAGCTATGGCTACACCTTC.

The CDR3 sequence is CASQGGYYEQYF. The CDR3 nucleotides read TGTGCCAGCCAAGGGGGTTACTACGAGCAGTACTTC. V is TRBV11-2 and J is TRBJ2-7; a possible D gene is TRBD1 (6 bases). Trimming took off 8 bases at V and 3 bases at J, with 11 bases between the two ends. Looked up from germline, CDR1 is SGHAT and CDR2 is FQNNGV. The CDR3 is made up of 12 amino acids.

The CDR3 protein is CASSVDGLAGVEQYF. DNA of the CDR3: TGTGCCAGCAGCGTAGACGGACTAGCGGGAGTCGAGCAGTACTTC. J is TRBJ2-7 and V is TRBV9; 13 nucleotides align to TRBD2. Germline CDR1 is SGDLS and CDR2 is YYNGEE. V dropped 0 bases and J dropped 6; count of bases not matched to a gene: 3. This CDR3 is built from 15 residues.

The chain recombines TRBV28 with TRBJ2-7, with 9 bases matching TRBD2. The germline gives CDR1 MDHEN, CDR2 SYDVKM. The CDR3 runs to 15 residues. After removal of 2 bases from V and 4 bases from J, the junction contained 6 bases not matched to a gene. CDR3 sequence reads: CASSLGVAGVYEQYF. CDR3 bases: TGTGCCAGCAGTTTAGGGGTAGCGGGAGTGTACGAGCAGTACTTC.

This clone was found a few times. This chain links TRBV6-1 with TRBJ1-1; D might be TRBD1 (6 bases). Germline loops: CDR1 MNHNS, CDR2 SASEGT. The CDR3 sequence is 15 residues long. The V gene lost 4 bases and the J gene lost 3 bases, with 15 bases spanning the gap. CDR3 region: CASSAFRGGDTEAFF. The CDR3 DNA follows: TGTGCCAGCAGTGCCTTTAGGGGGGGGGACACTGAAGCTTTCTTT.

This chain connects TRBV27 to TRBJ2-7; D unclear. The germline gives CDR1 MNHEY, CDR2 SMNVEV (reference sequence). The V and J ends lost 6 bases and 0 bases respectively, with 18 bases between them. The CDR3 is 16 residues long. CDR3 loop: CASRSFLGSSSYEQYF. CDR3 DNA: TGTGCCAGCAGGTCGTTTTTAGGGTCGAGCTCCTACGAGCAGTACTTC.

The chain joins TRBV4-1 to TRBJ2-2, with D maybe TRBD1 (6 bases). The germline V gene has CDR1 MGHRA and CDR2 YSYEKL. V gave up 2 bases and J gave up 5 bases, with 9 bases separating them. There are 14 residues in the CDR3. CDR3 nucleotides: TGCGCCAGCAGCCAATCAGGGGCTACCGGGGAGCTGTTTTTT. As protein: CASSQSGATGELFF.

The chain employs TRBV5-1 and TRBJ1-5; D uncertain. The germline V gene encodes CDR1 SGHRS and CDR2 YFSETQ. The CDR3 has 13 residues. Trimming took off 0 bases at V and 6 bases at J, with 7 bases between the two ends. DNA of the CDR3: TGCGCCAGCAGCTTGGGGGTGGGTCAGCCCCAGCATTTT. Translating gives CASSLGVGQPQHF.